The entry below gives a single T cell receptor (beta chain) sequence along with its context. The data stem from a study of identifying expanded T cells in peripheral blood. The V gene end was trimmed by 0 bases and the J gene end by 13 bases; junction bases not matched to a gene: 10. The germline V gene has CDR1 GTSNPN and CDR2 SVGIG (reference sequence). There are 14 residues in the CDR3. Profiled with immunoSEQ multiplex PCR; TCRdb holds only in-frame clones, not every one. The sample has about 84,000 clones; approximately 86% are singletons. The sample consisted of blood. The sequence was obtained from a person aged 18 to 70 in good health. J is TRBJ2-1 and V is TRBV30; 9 positions agree with TRBD2. Written as DNA, the CDR3 is TGTGCCTGGAGTGTACTTAGTAGCGGGGGATCCCAGTTCTTC. Translation: CAWSVLSSGGSQFF.